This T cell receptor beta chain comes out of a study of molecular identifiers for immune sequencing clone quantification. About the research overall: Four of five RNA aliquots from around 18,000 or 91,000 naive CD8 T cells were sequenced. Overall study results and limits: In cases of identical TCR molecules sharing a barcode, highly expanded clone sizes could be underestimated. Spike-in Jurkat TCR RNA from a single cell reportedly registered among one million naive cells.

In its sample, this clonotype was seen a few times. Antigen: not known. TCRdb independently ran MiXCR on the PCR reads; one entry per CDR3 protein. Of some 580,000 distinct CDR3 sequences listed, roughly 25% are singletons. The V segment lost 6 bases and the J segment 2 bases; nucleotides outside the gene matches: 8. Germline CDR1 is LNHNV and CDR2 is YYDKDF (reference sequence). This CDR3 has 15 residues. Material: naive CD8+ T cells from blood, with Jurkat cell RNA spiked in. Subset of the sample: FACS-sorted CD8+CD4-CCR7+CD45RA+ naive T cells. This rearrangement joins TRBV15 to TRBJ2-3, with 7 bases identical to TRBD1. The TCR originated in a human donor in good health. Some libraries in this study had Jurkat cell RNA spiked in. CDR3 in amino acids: CATRYSGQNTDTQYF. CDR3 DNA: TGTGCCACCAGGTACTCGGGACAGAACACAGATACGCAGTATTTT.